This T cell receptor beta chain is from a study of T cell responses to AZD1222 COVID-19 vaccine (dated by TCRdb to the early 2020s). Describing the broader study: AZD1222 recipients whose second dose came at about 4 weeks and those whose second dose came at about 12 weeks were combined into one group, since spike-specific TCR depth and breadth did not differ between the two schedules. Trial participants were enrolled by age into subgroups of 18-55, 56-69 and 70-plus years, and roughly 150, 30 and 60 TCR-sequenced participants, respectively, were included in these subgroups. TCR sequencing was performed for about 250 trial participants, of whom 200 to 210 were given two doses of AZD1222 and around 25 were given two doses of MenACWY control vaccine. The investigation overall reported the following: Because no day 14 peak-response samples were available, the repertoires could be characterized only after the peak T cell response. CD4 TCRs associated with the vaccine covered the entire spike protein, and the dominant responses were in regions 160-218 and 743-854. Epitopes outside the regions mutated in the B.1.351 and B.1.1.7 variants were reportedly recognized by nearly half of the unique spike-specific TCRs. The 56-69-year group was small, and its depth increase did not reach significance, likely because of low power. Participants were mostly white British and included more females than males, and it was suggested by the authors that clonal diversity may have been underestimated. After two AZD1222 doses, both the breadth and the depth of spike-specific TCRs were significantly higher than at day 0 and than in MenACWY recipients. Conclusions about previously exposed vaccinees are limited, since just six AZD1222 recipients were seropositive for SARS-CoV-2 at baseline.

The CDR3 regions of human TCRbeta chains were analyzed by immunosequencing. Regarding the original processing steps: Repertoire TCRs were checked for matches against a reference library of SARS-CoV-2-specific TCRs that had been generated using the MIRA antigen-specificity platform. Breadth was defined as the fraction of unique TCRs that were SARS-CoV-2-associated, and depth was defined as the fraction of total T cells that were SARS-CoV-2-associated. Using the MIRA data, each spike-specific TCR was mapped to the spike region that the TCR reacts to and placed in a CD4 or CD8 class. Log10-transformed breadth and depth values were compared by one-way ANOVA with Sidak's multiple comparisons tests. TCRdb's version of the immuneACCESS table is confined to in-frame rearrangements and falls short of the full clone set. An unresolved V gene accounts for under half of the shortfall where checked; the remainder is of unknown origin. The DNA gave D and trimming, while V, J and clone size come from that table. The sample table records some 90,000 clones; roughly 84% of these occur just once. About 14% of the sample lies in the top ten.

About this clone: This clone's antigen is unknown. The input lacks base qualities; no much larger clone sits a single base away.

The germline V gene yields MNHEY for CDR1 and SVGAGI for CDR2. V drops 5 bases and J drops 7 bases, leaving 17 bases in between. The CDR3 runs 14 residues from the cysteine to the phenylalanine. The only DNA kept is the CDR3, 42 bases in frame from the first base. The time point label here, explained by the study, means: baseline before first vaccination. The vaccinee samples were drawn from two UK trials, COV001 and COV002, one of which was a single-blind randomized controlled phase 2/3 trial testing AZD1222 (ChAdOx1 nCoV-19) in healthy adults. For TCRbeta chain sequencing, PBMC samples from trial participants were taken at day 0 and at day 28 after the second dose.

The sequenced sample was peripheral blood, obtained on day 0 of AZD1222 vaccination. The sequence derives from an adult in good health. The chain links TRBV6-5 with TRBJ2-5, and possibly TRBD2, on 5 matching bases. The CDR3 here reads CASSPYGLGGTQYF. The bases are TGTGCCAGCAGTCCCTATGGGCTAGGAGGGACCCAGTACTTC.